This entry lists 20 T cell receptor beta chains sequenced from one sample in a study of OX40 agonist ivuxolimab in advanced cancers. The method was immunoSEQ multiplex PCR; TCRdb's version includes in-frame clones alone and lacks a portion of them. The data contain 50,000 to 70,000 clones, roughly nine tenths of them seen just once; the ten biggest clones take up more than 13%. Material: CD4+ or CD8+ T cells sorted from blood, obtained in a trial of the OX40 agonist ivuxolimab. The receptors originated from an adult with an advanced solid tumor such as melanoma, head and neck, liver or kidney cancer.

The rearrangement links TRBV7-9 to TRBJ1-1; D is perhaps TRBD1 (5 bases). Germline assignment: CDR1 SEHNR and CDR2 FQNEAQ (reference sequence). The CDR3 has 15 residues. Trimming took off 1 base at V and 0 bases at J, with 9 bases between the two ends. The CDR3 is CASSLDPGMNTEAFF. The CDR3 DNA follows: TGTGCCAGCAGCTTAGATCCAGGGATGAACACTGAAGCTTTCTTT.

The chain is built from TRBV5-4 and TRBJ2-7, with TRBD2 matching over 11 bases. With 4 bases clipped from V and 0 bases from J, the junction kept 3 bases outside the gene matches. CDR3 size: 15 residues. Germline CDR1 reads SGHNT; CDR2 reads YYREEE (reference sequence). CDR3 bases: TGTGCCAGCAGCCCGGGACTAGCGGACTCCTACGAGCAGTACTTC. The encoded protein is CASSPGLADSYEQYF.

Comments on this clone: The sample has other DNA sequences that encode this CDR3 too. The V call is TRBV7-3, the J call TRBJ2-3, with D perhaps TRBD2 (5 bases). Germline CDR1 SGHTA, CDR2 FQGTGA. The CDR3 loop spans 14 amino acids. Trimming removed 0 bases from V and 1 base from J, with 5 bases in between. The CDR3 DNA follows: TGTGCCAGCAGCTTAACCGGGGGCACAGATACGCAGTATTTT. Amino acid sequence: CASSLTGGTDTQYF.

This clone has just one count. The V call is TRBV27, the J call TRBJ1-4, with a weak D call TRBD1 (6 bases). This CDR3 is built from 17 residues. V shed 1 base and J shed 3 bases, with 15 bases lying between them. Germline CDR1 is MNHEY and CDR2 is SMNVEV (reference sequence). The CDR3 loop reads CASSLFPRGGSNEKLFF. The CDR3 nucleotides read TGTGCCAGCAGTTTATTTCCCCGAGGGGGATCTAATGAAAAACTGTTTTTT.

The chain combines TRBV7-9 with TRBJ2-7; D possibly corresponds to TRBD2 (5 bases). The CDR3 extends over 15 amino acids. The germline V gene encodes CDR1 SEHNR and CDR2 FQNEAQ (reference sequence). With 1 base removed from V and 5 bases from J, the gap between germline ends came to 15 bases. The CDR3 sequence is CASSLVGRERDEQYF. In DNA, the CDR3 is TGTGCCAGCAGCTTAGTGGGTAGGGAGAGGGACGAGCAGTACTTC.

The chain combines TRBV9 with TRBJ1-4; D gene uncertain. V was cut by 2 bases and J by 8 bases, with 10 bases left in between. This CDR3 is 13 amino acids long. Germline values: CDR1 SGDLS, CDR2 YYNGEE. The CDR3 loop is CASSVDGDEKLFF. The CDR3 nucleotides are TGTGCCAGCAGCGTCGATGGAGACGAAAAACTGTTTTTT.

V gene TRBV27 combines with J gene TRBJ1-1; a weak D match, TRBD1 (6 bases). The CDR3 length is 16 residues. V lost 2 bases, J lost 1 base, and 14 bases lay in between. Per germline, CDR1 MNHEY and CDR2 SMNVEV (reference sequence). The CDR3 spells CASSLGGLTGNTEAFF. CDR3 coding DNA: TGTGCCAGCAGTTTAGGGGGCCTAACAGGGAACACTGAAGCTTTCTTT.

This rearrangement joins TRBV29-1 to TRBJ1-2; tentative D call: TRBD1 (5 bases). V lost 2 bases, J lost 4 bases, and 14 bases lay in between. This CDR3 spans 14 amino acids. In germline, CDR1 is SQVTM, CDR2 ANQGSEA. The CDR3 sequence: CSVETRVQTYGYTF. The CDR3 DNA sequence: TGCAGCGTTGAAACCAGGGTTCAGACCTATGGCTACACCTTC.

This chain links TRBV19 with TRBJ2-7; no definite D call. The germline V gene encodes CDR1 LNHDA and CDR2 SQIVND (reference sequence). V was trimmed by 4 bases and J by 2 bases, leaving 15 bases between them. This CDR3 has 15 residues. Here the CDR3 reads CASSNGVADPYEQYF. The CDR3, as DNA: TGTGCCAGTAGTAATGGAGTAGCCGATCCCTACGAGCAGTACTTC.

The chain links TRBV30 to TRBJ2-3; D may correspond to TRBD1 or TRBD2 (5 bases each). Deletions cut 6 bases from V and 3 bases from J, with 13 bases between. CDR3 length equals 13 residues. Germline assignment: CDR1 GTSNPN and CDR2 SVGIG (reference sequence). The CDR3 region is CACPGQSTDTQYF. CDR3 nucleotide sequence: TGTGCCTGCCCGGGGCAGTCAACAGATACGCAGTATTTT. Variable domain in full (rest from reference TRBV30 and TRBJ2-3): SQTIHQWPATLVQPVGSPLSLECTVEGTSNPNLYWYRQAAGRGLQLLFYSVGIGQISSEVPQNLSASRPQDRQFILSSKKLLLSDSGFYLCACPGQSTDTQYFGPGTRLTVL.

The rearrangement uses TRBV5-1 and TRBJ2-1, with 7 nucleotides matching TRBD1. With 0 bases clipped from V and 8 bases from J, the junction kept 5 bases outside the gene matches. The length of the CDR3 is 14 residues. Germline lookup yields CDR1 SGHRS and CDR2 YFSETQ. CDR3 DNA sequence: TGCGCCAGCAGCTTGGTACGGGACAGCGATGAGCAGTTCTTC. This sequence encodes CASSLVRDSDEQFF.

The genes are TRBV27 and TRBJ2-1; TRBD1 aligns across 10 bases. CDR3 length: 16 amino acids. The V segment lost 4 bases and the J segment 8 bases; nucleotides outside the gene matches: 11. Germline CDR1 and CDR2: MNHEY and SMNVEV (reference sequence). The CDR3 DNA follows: TGTGCCAGCAGTTGGACAGGGGGATCTCTCGGCTATGAGCAGTTCTTC. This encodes CASSWTGGSLGYEQFF.

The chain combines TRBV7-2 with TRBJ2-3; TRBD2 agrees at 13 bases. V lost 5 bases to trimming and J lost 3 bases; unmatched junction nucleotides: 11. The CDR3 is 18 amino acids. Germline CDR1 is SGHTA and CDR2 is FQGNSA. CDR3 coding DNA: TGTGCCAGCAGCCAATACATAGGACTAGCGGGGGCTACAGATACGCAGTATTTT. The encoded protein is CASSQYIGLAGATDTQYF.

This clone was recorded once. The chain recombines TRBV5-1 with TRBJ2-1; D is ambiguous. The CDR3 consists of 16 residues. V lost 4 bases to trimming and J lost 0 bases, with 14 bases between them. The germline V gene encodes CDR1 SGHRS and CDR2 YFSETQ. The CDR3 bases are TGCGCCAGCAGCCCCCTGGAAGACTTCTCCTACAATGAGCAGTTCTTC. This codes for CASSPLEDFSYNEQFF.

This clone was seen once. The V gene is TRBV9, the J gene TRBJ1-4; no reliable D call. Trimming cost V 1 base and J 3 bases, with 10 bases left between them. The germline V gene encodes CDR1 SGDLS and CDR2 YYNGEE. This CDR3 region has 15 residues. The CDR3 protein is CASSVSGWSNEKLFF. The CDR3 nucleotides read TGTGCCAGCAGCGTATCTGGGTGGTCTAATGAAAAACTGTTTTTT.

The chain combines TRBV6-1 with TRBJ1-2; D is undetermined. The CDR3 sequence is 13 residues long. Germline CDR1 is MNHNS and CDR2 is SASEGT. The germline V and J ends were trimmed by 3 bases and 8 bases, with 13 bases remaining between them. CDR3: CASSDMDGGGYTF. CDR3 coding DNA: TGTGCCAGCAGTGACATGGACGGCGGCGGCTACACCTTC.

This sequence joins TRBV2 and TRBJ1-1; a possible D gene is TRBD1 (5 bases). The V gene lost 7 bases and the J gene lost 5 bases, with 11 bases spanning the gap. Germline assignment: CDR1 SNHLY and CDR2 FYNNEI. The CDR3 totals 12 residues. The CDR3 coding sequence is TGTGCCAGCATCGAGGGGAGGACTGAAGCTTTCTTT. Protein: CASIEGRTEAFF.

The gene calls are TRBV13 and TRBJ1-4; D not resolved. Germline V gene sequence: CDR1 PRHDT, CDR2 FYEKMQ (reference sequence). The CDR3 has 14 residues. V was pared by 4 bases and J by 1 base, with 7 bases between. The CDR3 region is CASSSGLTNEKLFF. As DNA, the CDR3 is TGTGCCAGCAGCTCGGGGTTAACTAATGAAAAACTGTTTTTT. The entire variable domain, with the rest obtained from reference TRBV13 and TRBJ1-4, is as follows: AAGVIQSPRHLIKEKRETATLKCYPIPRHDTVYWYQQGPGQDPQFLISFYEKMQSDKGSIPDRFSAQQFSDYHSELNMSSLELGDSALYFCASSSGLTNEKLFFGSGTQLSVL.

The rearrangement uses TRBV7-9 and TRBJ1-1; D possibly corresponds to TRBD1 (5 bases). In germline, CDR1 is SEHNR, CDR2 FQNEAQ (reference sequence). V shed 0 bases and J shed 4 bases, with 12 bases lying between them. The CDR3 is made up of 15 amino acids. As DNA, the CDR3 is TGTGCCAGCAGCTTAGCAGGGCAGGGTCCCACTGAAGCTTTCTTT. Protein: CASSLAGQGPTEAFF.

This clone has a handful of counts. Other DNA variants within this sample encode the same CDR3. CDR3 amino acids: CAWSVGEDTEAFF. The CDR3 region has the DNA TGTGCCTGGAGTGTAGGGGAGGACACTGAAGCTTTCTTT. J is TRBJ1-1 and V is TRBV30; TRBD1 is a possible D gene (5 bases). V lost 0 bases and J lost 3, with 8 bases in between. The CDR3 runs 13 residues. In germline, CDR1 is GTSNPN, CDR2 SVGIG (reference sequence).